One sample yielded the 20 T cell receptor beta chains listed below, sequenced in a study of blood T cells in healthy people across ages. The use of a sample-barcoded 5' primer and a J-beta primer mix characterized a second PCR of about 7 to 12 cycles. TCRdb re-analysed the 5' RACE reads in MiXCR, keeping a single row per CDR3 protein. The table has around 790,000 distinct CDR3 sequences, under 45% seen once; the top ten hold about 21%. The specimen was blood. All receptors derive from a man between 60 and 70 years old in good health.

The V gene is TRBV20-1, the J gene TRBJ1-5; a possible D gene is TRBD1 (6 bases). CDR1 is DFQATT, CDR2 SNEGSKA, per germline (reference sequence). The CDR3 spans 15 residues. The V gene lost 4 bases and the J gene lost 0 bases, with 13 bases spanning the gap. The CDR3 sequence is CSATGAPYSNQPQHF. The CDR3, as DNA: TGCAGTGCTACAGGGGCCCCTTATAGCAATCAGCCCCAGCATTTT.

This clonotype was recorded a few times. V and J are TRBV6-5 and TRBJ1-2; D might be TRBD1 (5 bases). Trimming stripped 2 bases from V and 0 bases from J, with 19 bases between. Germline assignment: CDR1 MNHEY and CDR2 SVGAGI. The CDR3 is 18 residues long. CDR3 sequence (DNA): TGTGCCAGCAGTTACCGCTTTAGGGGTGACAGTACTAACTATGGCTACACCTTC. Residues: CASSYRFRGDSTNYGYTF.

This clonotype was seen at least ten times. This rearrangement joins TRBV12-3 or TRBV12-4 to TRBJ2-7; D call uncertain. This CDR3 spans 12 amino acids. The ends were cut back, 6 bases at V and 4 bases at J, with 10 bases in the middle. CDR3: CASSYDIYEQYF. The DNA of the CDR3 is TGTGCCAGCAGCTACGACATATACGAGCAGTACTTC.

This clonotype was seen ten or more times. The chain couples TRBV2 to TRBJ2-3; no definite D call. Trimming pared 2 bases from V and 5 bases from J, leaving 14 bases between. The CDR3 extends over 15 amino acids. CDR1 and CDR2 from the germline V gene are SNHLY and FYNNEI. As DNA, the CDR3 is TGTGCCAGCAGTGAAAGCTCCTTAAGTGGAGATACGCAGTATTTT. Its protein product is CASSESSLSGDTQYF.

This clonotype was counted a few times. The chain links TRBV6-5 to TRBJ2-7, with 9 positions matching TRBD1. The germline gives CDR1 MNHEY, CDR2 SVGAGI. Trimming took 2 bases from V and 2 from J; bases not matched to a gene: 7. The CDR3 extends over 16 amino acids. The CDR3 sequence is CASSYLGQGTTYEQYF. Here the CDR3 DNA reads TGTGCCAGCAGTTACCTCGGACAGGGGACGACCTACGAGCAGTACTTC.

A note on this clonotype: This may arise from a read error, as a much more abundant clone is one base away. The chain is built from TRBV29-1 and TRBJ2-5; 7 bases agree with TRBD1. This CDR3 is 13 amino acids long. Germline assignment: CDR1 SQVTM and CDR2 ANQGSEA. CDR3 in amino acids: CSARQGVQEAQYF. The CDR3 region has the DNA TGCAGCGCCCGACAGGGTGTCCAAGAGGCCCAGTACTTC.

This clonotype came up once. V gene TRBV2 combines with J gene TRBJ1-5; no reliable D call. Germline V lookup: CDR1 SNHLY, CDR2 FYNNEI. The CDR3 loop spans 12 amino acids. V lost 6 bases, J lost 6 bases, and 9 bases lay in between. CDR3 residues: CASREGGQPQHF. In nucleotides, the CDR3 is TGTGCCAGCAGGGAGGGAGGTCAGCCCCAGCATTTT.

V and J are TRBV27 and TRBJ1-6, with 9 bases that match TRBD1. Unmatched junction bases numbered 5, after V lost 5 bases and J lost 9 bases. The germline V gene has CDR1 MNHEY and CDR2 SMNVEV (reference sequence). The CDR3 has 14 residues. The CDR3 region is CASSENRGRSPLHF. The DNA for the CDR3 is TGTGCCAGCAGTGAAAACAGGGGGCGTTCACCCCTCCACTTT.

The V call is TRBV7-6, the J call TRBJ2-3; D gene unclear. Germline CDR1 SGHVS, CDR2 FNYEAQ. Trimming cost V 3 bases and J 0 bases, with 10 bases left between them. The CDR3 is made up of 15 amino acids. This CDR3 reads CASSFLETSTDTQYF. The CDR3 DNA sequence: TGTGCCAGCAGCTTTCTGGAGACTAGCACAGATACGCAGTATTTT.

This clonotype occurred a few times. The chain carries TRBV20-1 and TRBJ2-3, with D hard to call. Germline CDR1 is DFQATT and CDR2 is SNEGSKA (reference sequence). The germline V and J ends were trimmed by 0 bases and 1 base, with 8 bases remaining between them. The CDR3 runs 14 residues. In DNA, the CDR3 is TGCAGTGCTAGAGATGGTCGGGGCACAGATACGCAGTATTTT. It translates to CSARDGRGTDTQYF.

The rearrangement uses TRBV18 and TRBJ2-5, with TRBD2 as a possible D gene (5 bases). CDR1 KGHSH and CDR2 LQKENI come from the germline V gene. V was trimmed by 3 bases and J by 2 bases, leaving 7 bases between them. CDR3 size: 13 residues. For the CDR3, the DNA is TGTGCCAGCTCACCGGGAGAACAAGAGACCCAGTACTTC. It is translated as CASSPGEQETQYF.

This clonotype has only a few counts. The rearrangement uses TRBV20-1 and TRBJ2-3; D may be TRBD1 (5 bases). Germline V gene data show CDR1 as DFQATT and CDR2 as SNEGSKA (reference sequence). This CDR3 has 12 residues. Trimming removed 7 bases from V and 1 base from J, with 9 bases in between. The CDR3 bases are TGCAGTGGGCAGGGCGGCACAGATACGCAGTATTTT. Encoded protein: CSGQGGTDTQYF.

This clonotype has just a few counts. The chain has TRBV9 and TRBJ2-5; the D gene is possibly TRBD2 (6 bases). V dropped 0 bases and J dropped 5 bases, with 17 bases sitting between them. The CDR3 totals 16 residues. Germline V gene sequence: CDR1 SGDLS, CDR2 YYNGEE. The CDR3 nucleotides read TGTGCCAGCAGCGTAGGGGGACTTGGGGCCCGGGAGACCCAGTACTTC. Protein sequence: CASSVGGLGARETQYF.

J is TRBJ1-5 and V is TRBV15, with 7 bases fitting TRBD1. V lost 4 bases, J lost 1 base, and 7 bases stayed unmatched. This CDR3 has 16 residues. CDR1 and CDR2 (germline): LNHNV, YYDKDF (reference sequence). The CDR3 DNA follows: TGTGCCACCAGCACCGGGACAGTGAGAAGCAATCAGCCCCAGCATTTT. It specifies CATSTGTVRSNQPQHF.

A few counts support this clonotype. The chain has TRBV4-3 and TRBJ1-2; 7 bases match TRBD1. The CDR3 contains 17 residues. V gave up 0 bases and J gave up 2 bases; unmatched junction bases: 9. Germline CDR1 is LGHNA and CDR2 is YSLEER. CDR3: CASSQDWKGAVNYGYTF. CDR3 bases: TGCGCCAGCAGCCAAGATTGGAAGGGGGCGGTAAACTATGGCTACACCTTC.

This clonotype was picked up a small number of times. The chain uses TRBV7-2 and TRBJ2-3, with TRBD1 matching 7 bases. The CDR3 covers 17 residues. CDR1 and CDR2 (germline): SGHTA, FQGNSA. The V gene end was trimmed by 2 bases and the J gene end by 1 base; junction bases not matched to a gene: 9. Written as DNA, the CDR3 is TGTGCCAGCAGCTTAAACAGCCCCGGGACAGGCACAGATACGCAGTATTTT. This sequence encodes CASSLNSPGTGTDTQYF.

This clonotype has more than one count but fewer than ten. This chain links TRBV20-1 with TRBJ2-7, with 14 nucleotides matching TRBD2. V trimming: 7 bases; J trimming: 7 bases; junction bases outside the gene matches: 6. CDR1 and CDR2 from the germline V gene are DFQATT and SNEGSKA (reference sequence). The CDR3 has 13 residues. The CDR3 bases are TGCAGTGGGACGGGACTAGCGGGGGTTGAGCAGTACTTC. It encodes CSGTGLAGVEQYF.

This clonotype was picked up a small number of times. The V call is TRBV10-3, the J call TRBJ2-3; the match to TRBD2 covers 12 bases. The germline V gene encodes CDR1 ENHRY and CDR2 SYGVKD. V dropped 6 bases and J dropped 2; count of bases not matched to a gene: 9. There are 17 residues in the CDR3. CDR3 bases: TGTGCCATCAGCCCAGGGACTAGCGGGCGCCCCACAGATACGCAGTATTTT. It is translated as CAISPGTSGRPTDTQYF.

In the case of this clonotype: A junction boundary mismatches the germline segment, possibly from a read error. This sequence joins TRBV13 and TRBJ2-7, with D possibly called TRBD1 or TRBD2 (7 bases each). CDR1 is PRHDT, CDR2 FYEKMQ, per germline (reference sequence). This CDR3 spans 14 amino acids. CDR3 DNA: TGTGCCTGCAGGCGGGACAGATCAGCGGGGGAGCAGTACTTC. Encoded protein: CACRRDRSAGEQYF. Based on the CDR3 plus reference TRBV13 and TRBJ2-7, the full variable domain is AAGVIQSPRHLIKEKRETATLKCYPIPRHDTVYWYQQGPGQDPQFLISFYEKMQSDKGSIPDRFSAQQFSDYHSELNMSSLELGDSALYFCACRRDRSAGEQYFGPGTRLTVT.

V usage is TRBV6-5 and J usage is TRBJ2-1; 9 bases are shared with TRBD1. The CDR3 loop spans 14 amino acids. V gave up 6 bases and J gave up 6 bases; unmatched junction bases: 6. Germline V lookup: CDR1 MNHEY, CDR2 SVGAGI. The CDR3 sequence is CASRDGQGTNEQFF. The DNA for the CDR3 is TGTGCCAGCAGGGACGGACAGGGGACCAATGAGCAGTTCTTC.